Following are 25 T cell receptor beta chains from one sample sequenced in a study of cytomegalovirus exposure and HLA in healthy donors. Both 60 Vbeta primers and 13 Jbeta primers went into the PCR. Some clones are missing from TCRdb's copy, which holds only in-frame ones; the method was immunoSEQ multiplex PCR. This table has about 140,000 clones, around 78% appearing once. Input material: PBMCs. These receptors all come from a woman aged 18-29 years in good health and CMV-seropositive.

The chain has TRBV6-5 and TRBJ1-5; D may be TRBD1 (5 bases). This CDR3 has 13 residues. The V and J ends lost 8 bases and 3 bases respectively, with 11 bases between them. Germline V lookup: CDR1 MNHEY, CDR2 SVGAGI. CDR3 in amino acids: CASHDSYNQPQHF. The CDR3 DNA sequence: TGTGCCAGCCATGACAGCTACAATCAGCCCCAGCATTTT.

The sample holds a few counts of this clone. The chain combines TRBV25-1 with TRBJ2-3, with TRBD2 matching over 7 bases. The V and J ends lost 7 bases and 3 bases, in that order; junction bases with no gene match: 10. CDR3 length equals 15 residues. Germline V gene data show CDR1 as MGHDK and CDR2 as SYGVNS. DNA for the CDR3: TGTGCCAGCAAATCACCGGGGGGATATACAGATACGCAGTATTTT. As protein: CASKSPGGYTDTQYF.

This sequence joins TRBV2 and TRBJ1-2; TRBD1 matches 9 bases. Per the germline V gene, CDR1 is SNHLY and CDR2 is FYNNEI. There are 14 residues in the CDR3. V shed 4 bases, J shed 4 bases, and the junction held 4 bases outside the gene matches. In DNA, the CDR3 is TGTGCCAGCAGTGTGGGACAGGGACTCTATGGCTACACCTTC. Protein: CASSVGQGLYGYTF.

The CDR3 region is CASSPSGGAGEQYF. CDR3 nucleotides: TGTGCCAGCTCACCATCCGGGGGGGCTGGCGAGCAGTACTTC. The chain links TRBV18 to TRBJ2-7; TRBD2 matches at 8 bases. The V and J ends lost 2 bases and 6 bases, in that order; junction bases with no gene match: 6. Germline CDR1 and CDR2: KGHSH and LQKENI. CDR3 length equals 14 residues.

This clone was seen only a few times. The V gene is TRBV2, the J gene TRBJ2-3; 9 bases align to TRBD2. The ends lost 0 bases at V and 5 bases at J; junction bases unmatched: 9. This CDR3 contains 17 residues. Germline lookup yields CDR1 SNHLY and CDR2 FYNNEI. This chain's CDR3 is CASSEAGSAGGRDTQYF. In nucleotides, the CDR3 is TGTGCCAGCAGTGAAGCGGGATCGGCGGGGGGGAGAGATACGCAGTATTTT.

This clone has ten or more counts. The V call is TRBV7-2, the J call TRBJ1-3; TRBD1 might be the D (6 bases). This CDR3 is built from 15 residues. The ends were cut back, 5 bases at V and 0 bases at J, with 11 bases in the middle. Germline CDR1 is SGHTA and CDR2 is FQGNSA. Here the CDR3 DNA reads TGTGCCAGCAGCCACGGACAGTTCTCTGGAAACACCATATATTTT. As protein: CASSHGQFSGNTIYF.

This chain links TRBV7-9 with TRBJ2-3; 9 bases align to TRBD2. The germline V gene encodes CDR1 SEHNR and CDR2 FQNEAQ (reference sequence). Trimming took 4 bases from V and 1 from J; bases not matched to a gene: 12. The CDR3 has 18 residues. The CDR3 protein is CASSSRGASGAGTDTQYF. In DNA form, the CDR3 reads TGTGCCAGCAGCTCACGGGGGGCTAGCGGGGCGGGCACAGATACGCAGTATTTT.

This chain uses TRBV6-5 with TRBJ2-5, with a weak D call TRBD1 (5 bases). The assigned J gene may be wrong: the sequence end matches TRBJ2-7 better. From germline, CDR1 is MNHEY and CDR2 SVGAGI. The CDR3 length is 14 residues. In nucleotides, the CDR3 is TGTGCCAGCAGTCGCATACAGGAATCCTACGAGCAGTACTTC. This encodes CASSRIQESYEQYF.

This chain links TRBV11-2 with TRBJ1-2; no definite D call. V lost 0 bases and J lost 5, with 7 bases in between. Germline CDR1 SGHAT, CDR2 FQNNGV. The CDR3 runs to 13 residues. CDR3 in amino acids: CASSLDLSYGYTF. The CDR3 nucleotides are TGTGCCAGCAGCTTAGATCTTAGTTATGGCTACACCTTC.

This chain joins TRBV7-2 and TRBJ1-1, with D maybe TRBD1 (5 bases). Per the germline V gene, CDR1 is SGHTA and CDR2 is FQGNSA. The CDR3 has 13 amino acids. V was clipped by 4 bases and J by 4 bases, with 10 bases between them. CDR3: CASSSHGGTEAFF. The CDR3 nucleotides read TGTGCCAGCAGCTCCCACGGGGGCACTGAAGCTTTCTTT. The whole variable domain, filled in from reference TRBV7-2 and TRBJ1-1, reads GAGVSQSPSNKVTEKGKDVELRCDPISGHTALYWYRQSLGQGLEFLIYFQGNSAPDKSGLPSDRFSAERTGGSVSTLTIQRTQQEDSAVYLCASSSHGGTEAFFGQGTRLTVV.

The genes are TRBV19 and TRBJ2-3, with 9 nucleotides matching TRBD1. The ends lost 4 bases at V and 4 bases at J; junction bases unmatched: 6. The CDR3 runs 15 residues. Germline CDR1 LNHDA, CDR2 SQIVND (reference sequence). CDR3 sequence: CASSTGQGRADTQYF. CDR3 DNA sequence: TGTGCCAGTAGTACGGGACAGGGAAGGGCAGATACGCAGTATTTT.

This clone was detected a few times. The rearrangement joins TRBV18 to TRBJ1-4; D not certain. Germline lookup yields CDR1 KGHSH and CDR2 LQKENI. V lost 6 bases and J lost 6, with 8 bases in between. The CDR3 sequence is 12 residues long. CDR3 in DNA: TGTGCCAGCTCCACTCGCGATGAAAAACTGTTTTTT. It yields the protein CASSTRDEKLFF.

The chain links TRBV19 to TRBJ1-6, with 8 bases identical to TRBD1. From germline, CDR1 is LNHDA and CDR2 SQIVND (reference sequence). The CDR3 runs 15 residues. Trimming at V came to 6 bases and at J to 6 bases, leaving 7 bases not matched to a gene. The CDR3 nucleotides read TGTGCCAGTAGACAGGACAGGGCTTCTAATTCACCCCTCCACTTT. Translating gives CASRQDRASNSPLHF.

The CDR3 DNA reads as TGTGCCTGGACCGTAGCGGGGGGACCCTACGAGCAGTACTTC. Residues: CAWTVAGGPYEQYF. The chain uses TRBV30 and TRBJ2-7; 10 bases are shared with TRBD2. V lost 4 bases and J lost 2; bases outside the gene matches: 5. This CDR3 comprises 14 residues. The germline gives CDR1 GTSNPN, CDR2 SVGIG (reference sequence).

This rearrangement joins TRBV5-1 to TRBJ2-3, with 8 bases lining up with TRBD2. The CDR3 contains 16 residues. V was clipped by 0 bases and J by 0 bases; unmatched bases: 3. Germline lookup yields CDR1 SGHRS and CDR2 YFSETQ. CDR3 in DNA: TGCGCCAGCAGCTTGGATGGCGGGAGGAGCACAGATACGCAGTATTTT. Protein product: CASSLDGGRSTDTQYF.

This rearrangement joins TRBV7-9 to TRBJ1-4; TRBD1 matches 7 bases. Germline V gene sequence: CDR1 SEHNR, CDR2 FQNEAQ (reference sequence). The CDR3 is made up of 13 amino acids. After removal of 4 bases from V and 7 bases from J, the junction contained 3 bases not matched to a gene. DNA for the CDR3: TGTGCCAGCAGCTCCCAGGGGGTTGAAAAACTGTTTTTT. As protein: CASSSQGVEKLFF.

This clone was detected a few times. The CDR3 loop reads CASSEDGTGGAYTF. CDR3 nucleotide sequence: TGTGCCAGCAGTGAAGATGGGACAGGGGGCGCCTACACCTTC. The chain is built from TRBV6-1 and TRBJ1-2, with 12 nucleotides matching TRBD1. CDR3 length: 14 residues. J lost 10 bases, V lost 1 base, and 4 bases had no gene match. CDR1 and CDR2 (germline): MNHNS, SASEGT.

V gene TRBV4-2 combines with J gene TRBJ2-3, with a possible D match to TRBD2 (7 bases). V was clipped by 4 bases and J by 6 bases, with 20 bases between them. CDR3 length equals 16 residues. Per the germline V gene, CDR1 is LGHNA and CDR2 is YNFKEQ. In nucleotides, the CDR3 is TGTGCCAGCAGCCTGAGTTTAGGGGGGGAAGGGGATACGCAGTATTTT. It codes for CASSLSLGGEGDTQYF.

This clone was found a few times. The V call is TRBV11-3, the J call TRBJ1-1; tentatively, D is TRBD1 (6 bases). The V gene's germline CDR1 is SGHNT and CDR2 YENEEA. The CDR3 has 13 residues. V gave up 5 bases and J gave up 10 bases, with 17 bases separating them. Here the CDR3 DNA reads TGTGCCAGCAGCCAGGGCAGGGGAAGGCGAGCTTTCTTT. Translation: CASSQGRGRRAFF.

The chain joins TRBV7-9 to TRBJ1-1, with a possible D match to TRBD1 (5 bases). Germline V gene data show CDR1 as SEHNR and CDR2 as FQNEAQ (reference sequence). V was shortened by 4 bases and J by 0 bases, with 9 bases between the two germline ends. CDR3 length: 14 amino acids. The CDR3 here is CASSSTGMNTEAFF. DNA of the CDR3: TGTGCCAGCAGCTCAACAGGAATGAACACTGAAGCTTTCTTT.

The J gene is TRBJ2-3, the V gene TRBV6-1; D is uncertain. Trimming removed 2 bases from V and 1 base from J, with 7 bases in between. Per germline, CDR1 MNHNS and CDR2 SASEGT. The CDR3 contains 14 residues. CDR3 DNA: TGTGCCAGCAGTGAAAGAGGCCGCACAGATACGCAGTATTTT. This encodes CASSERGRTDTQYF.

CDR3 bases: TGTGCCAGCTCACCAAATATGAGGGAGAATTCACCCCTCCACTTT. This encodes CASSPNMRENSPLHF. The rearrangement joins TRBV18 to TRBJ1-6; D gene ambiguous. The CDR3 loop spans 15 amino acids. V gave up 2 bases and J gave up 7 bases, with 12 bases separating them. Germline CDR1 is KGHSH and CDR2 is LQKENI.

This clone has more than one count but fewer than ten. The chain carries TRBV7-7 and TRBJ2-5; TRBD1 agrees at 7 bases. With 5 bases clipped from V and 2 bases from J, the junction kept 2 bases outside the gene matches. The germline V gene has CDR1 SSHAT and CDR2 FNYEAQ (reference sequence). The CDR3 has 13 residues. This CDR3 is CASSRGQQETQYF. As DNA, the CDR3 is TGTGCCAGCAGCCGGGGACAGCAAGAGACCCAGTACTTC.

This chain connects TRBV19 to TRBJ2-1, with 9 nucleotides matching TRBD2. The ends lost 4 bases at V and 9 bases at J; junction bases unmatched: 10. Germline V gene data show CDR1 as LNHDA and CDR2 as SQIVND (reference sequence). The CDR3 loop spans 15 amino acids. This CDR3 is CASSTRGGSMGEQFF. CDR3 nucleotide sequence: TGTGCCAGTAGTACGCGGGGGGGCTCAATGGGTGAGCAGTTCTTC.

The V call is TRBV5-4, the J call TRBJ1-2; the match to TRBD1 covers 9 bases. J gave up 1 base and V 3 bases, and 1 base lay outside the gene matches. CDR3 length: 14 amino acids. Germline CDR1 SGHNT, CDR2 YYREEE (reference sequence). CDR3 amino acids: CASSWGQGNYGYTF. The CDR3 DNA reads TGTGCCAGCAGCTGGGGACAGGGTAACTATGGCTACACCTTC.